The 27 T cell receptor beta chains listed next were all sequenced from one sample in a study of blood T cell repertoires in COVID-19. The repertoire was sequenced with immunoSEQ multiplex PCR; TCRdb's copy has only in-frame clones and lacks some. This table holds over 150,000 clones, more than 80% found once. The sample consisted of peripheral blood. These receptors came from a man aged 45-65 years with acute or convalescent COVID-19.

The chain has TRBV7-2 and TRBJ1-6; 7 bases map to TRBD1. Germline CDR1 and CDR2: SGHTA and FQGNSA. V trimming: 1 base; J trimming: 7 bases; junction bases outside the gene matches: 13. This CDR3 has 18 amino acids. CDR3 in amino acids: CASSLGPPTGRWNSPLHF. The CDR3 region has the DNA TGTGCCAGCAGCTTAGGACCCCCGACAGGGCGATGGAATTCACCCCTCCACTTT. The variable domain in full, completed from reference TRBV7-2 and TRBJ1-6, reads GAGVSQSPSNKVTEKGKDVELRCDPISGHTALYWYRQSLGQGLEFLIYFQGNSAPDKSGLPSDRFSAERTGGSVSTLTIQRTQQEDSAVYLCASSLGPPTGRWNSPLHFGNGTRLTVT.

V usage is TRBV6-2 or TRBV6-3 and J usage is TRBJ1-5, with a tentative D call TRBD1 (5 bases). The CDR3 length is 15 residues. V was pared by 0 bases and J by 1 base, with 7 bases between. Germline V gene lookup returns CDR1 MNHEY and CDR2 SVGEGT. CDR3 sequence: CASSYSGLSNQPQHF. CDR3 DNA sequence: TGTGCCAGCAGTTACTCGGGACTGAGCAATCAGCCCCAGCATTTT.

V and J are TRBV19 and TRBJ2-1, with TRBD1 as a possible D gene (6 bases). The CDR3 contains 15 residues. V dropped 6 bases and J dropped 5 bases, with 17 bases sitting between them. Germline V CDR1 and CDR2: LNHDA, SQIVND (reference sequence). The CDR3 region has the DNA TGTGCCAGTAGCCAACAGGGCCCACTAGACAATGAGCAGTTCTTC. Its translation: CASSQQGPLDNEQFF.

This clone was recorded only once. This chain connects TRBV10-3 to TRBJ2-1, with 9 bases fitting TRBD1. V dropped 6 bases and J dropped 8; count of bases not matched to a gene: 8. Germline V gene data show CDR1 as ENHRY and CDR2 as SYGVKD. This CDR3 contains 14 residues. The CDR3 DNA is TGTGCCATCAGACCCGGACAGGGGAGGGATGAGCAGTTCTTC. Translation: CAIRPGQGRDEQFF.

This clone was observed once. The chain links TRBV6-6 to TRBJ1-1; a possible D gene is TRBD1 (6 bases). Trimming took 2 bases from V and 11 from J, leaving 15 bases between them. The CDR3 is 13 amino acids. CDR1 MNHNY and CDR2 SVGAGI come from the germline V gene (reference sequence). The CDR3 sequence: CASSYGQTLGAFF. In nucleotides, the CDR3 is TGTGCCAGCAGTTACGGACAGACTTTAGGGGCTTTCTTT.

This rearrangement joins TRBV6-5 to TRBJ2-2, with D maybe TRBD1 (5 bases). Trimming took 6 bases from V and 0 from J, leaving 11 bases between them. Germline V CDR1 and CDR2: MNHEY, SVGAGI. The CDR3 contains 15 residues. CDR3 sequence reads: CASSDWGSNTGELFF. The CDR3 coding sequence is TGTGCCAGCAGCGACTGGGGCTCGAACACCGGGGAGCTGTTTTTT.

This rearrangement joins TRBV6-5 to TRBJ1-1; D uncertain. The V end lost 2 bases, the J end lost 0 bases, and 10 bases lay between the germline ends. The CDR3 sequence is 15 residues long. Germline values: CDR1 MNHEY, CDR2 SVGAGI. This CDR3 is CASSYISVMNTEAFF. As DNA, the CDR3 is TGTGCCAGCAGTTACATTTCGGTCATGAACACTGAAGCTTTCTTT.

The CDR3 region is CSVGITGTGAGNTIYF. CDR3 bases: TGCAGCGTTGGCATAACCGGGACAGGGGCTGGAAACACCATATATTTT. The V and J genes are TRBV29-1 and TRBJ1-3; 10 nucleotides align to TRBD1. Germline CDR1 SQVTM, CDR2 ANQGSEA. The junction had 8 bases not matched to a gene; V was cut back by 4 bases and J by 2 bases. The CDR3 sequence is 16 residues long.

This clone was recorded a few times. The chain has TRBV6-2 or TRBV6-3 and TRBJ2-1; D perhaps matches TRBD1 (7 bases). From germline, CDR1 is MNHEY and CDR2 SVGEGT. V lost 0 bases and J lost 4, with 13 bases in between. This CDR3 spans 16 amino acids. This chain's CDR3 is CASSYSKPGGYNEQFF. The CDR3 bases are TGTGCCAGCAGTTACTCGAAGCCAGGGGGGTACAATGAGCAGTTCTTC.

V gene TRBV19 combines with J gene TRBJ1-1, with D possibly TRBD1 on 6 matching bases. V was shortened by 10 bases and J by 1 base, with 22 bases between the two germline ends. Looked up from germline, CDR1 is LNHDA and CDR2 is SQIVND (reference sequence). This CDR3 region has 16 residues. CDR3 loop: CATGARQVTSNTEAFF. The CDR3, as DNA: TGTGCCACAGGGGCCCGACAGGTTACTTCGAACACTGAAGCTTTCTTT.

The chain employs TRBV27 and TRBJ2-1; D may be TRBD2 (6 bases). CDR3 length: 15 residues. Trimming pared 4 bases from V and 7 bases from J, leaving 17 bases between. Germline V CDR1 and CDR2: MNHEY, SMNVEV (reference sequence). The CDR3 DNA follows: TGTGCCAGCAGTTCTATACCGGGACTGCCAAATGAGCAGTTCTTC. This gives the protein CASSSIPGLPNEQFF.

The chain is built from TRBV30 and TRBJ2-7; D may be TRBD2 (5 bases). CDR3 length equals 12 residues. Trimming left V 2 bases short and J 7 bases short, with 12 bases between. Germline CDR1 reads GTSNPN; CDR2 reads SVGIG (reference sequence). CDR3 amino acids: CAWSLGLGEQYV. CDR3 bases: TGTGCCTGGAGTCTTGGACTTGGGGAGCAGTACGTC.

The V and J genes are TRBV18 and TRBJ2-3; 10 bases fit TRBD2. The CDR3 spans 16 residues. The junction had 4 bases not matched to a gene; V was cut back by 3 bases and J by 1 base. The germline V gene has CDR1 KGHSH and CDR2 LQKENI. The CDR3 DNA follows: TGTGCCAGCTCACCGAGAGCGGGGGGGCGCACAGATACGCAGTATTTT. It yields the protein CASSPRAGGRTDTQYF.

The chain couples TRBV5-1 to TRBJ2-4; TRBD2 is a possible D gene (5 bases). CDR3 size: 14 residues. Between the trimmed V and J ends, which lost 0 bases and 8 bases, there was a span of 12 bases. From germline, CDR1 is SGHRS and CDR2 YFSETQ. CDR3 loop: CASSLGPERDIQYF. CDR3 DNA: TGCGCCAGCAGCTTGGGACCGGAGAGGGACATTCAGTACTTC.

In nucleotides, the CDR3 is TGTGCCAGCAGCTGTTTAATACGGGACAGCTGCTACGAGCAGTACGTC. Encoded protein: CASSCLIRDSCYEQYV. The chain employs TRBV5-4 and TRBJ2-7, with 7 bases aligning to TRBD1. The V and J ends lost 3 bases and 3 bases, in that order; junction bases with no gene match: 12. The CDR3 length is 16 residues. Germline V gene lookup returns CDR1 SGHNT and CDR2 YYREEE (reference sequence).

V usage is TRBV3-1 (or the pseudogene TRBV3-2) and J usage is TRBJ2-1, with a tentative D call TRBD1 (6 bases). The CDR3 runs 16 residues. Trimming took off 0 bases at V and 4 bases at J, with 13 bases between the two ends. CDR1 is LGHDT and CDR2 is YNNKEL in the germline V gene (reference sequence). CDR3 amino acids: CASSQDTGQRYNEQFF. The CDR3 DNA reads TGTGCCAGCAGCCAAGATACGGGACAAAGATACAATGAGCAGTTCTTC.

Details on this clone: This sample also contains other DNA sequences that code for the same CDR3. The chain carries TRBV7-9 and TRBJ1-1, with 7 positions matching TRBD1. Losses at the gene ends were 3 bases for V and 2 bases for J; bases not matched to a gene: 3. The V gene's germline CDR1 is SEHNR and CDR2 FQNEAQ (reference sequence). The CDR3 consists of 14 residues. The CDR3 protein is CASSFGTANTEAFF. CDR3 bases: TGTGCCAGCAGCTTTGGGACAGCTAACACTGAAGCTTTCTTT.

The genes are TRBV7-2 and TRBJ2-5; the match to TRBD1 covers 10 bases. Germline V CDR1 and CDR2: SGHTA, FQGNSA. This CDR3 is 15 amino acids long. Trimming cost V 5 bases and J 5 bases; bases outside gene matches: 8. The CDR3 DNA is TGTGCCAGCAGCGTCGGACAGGGGGTTTGGGAGACCCAGTACTTC. The encoded protein is CASSVGQGVWETQYF. The full variable domain, its missing parts supplied by reference TRBV7-2 and TRBJ2-5, is GAGVSQSPSNKVTEKGKDVELRCDPISGHTALYWYRQSLGQGLEFLIYFQGNSAPDKSGLPSDRFSAERTGGSVSTLTIQRTQQEDSAVYLCASSVGQGVWETQYFGPGTRLLVL.

The chain joins TRBV21-1 to TRBJ1-1. TRBV21-1 is assigned pseudogene status. This CDR3 is 14 amino acids long. This chain's CDR3 is CASSSPPRVTEAFF. CDR3 sequence (DNA): TGTGCCAGCAGCTCTCCCCCGCGAGTCACTGAAGCTTTCTTT.

The chain has TRBV28 and TRBJ2-2; D gene uncertain. Trimming left V 8 bases short and J 0 bases short, with 4 bases between. This CDR3 has 12 amino acids. The germline V gene has CDR1 MDHEN and CDR2 SYDVKM. The CDR3 coding sequence is TGTGCCAGCGGGCCGAACACCGGGGAGCTGTTTTTT. Residues: CASGPNTGELFF. The whole variable domain, filled in from reference TRBV28 and TRBJ2-2, reads DVKVTQSSRYLVKRTGEKVFLECVQDMDHENMFWYRQDPGLGLRLIYFSYDVKMKEKGDIPEGYSVSREKKERFSLILESASTNQTSMYLCASGPNTGELFFGEGSRLTVL.

This clone was seen a few times. The chain uses TRBV5-4 and TRBJ1-2, with D possibly matching TRBD1 (6 bases). Between the trimmed V and J ends, which lost 0 bases and 7 bases, there was a span of 13 bases. CDR1 is SGHNT and CDR2 is YYREEE in the germline V gene (reference sequence). The CDR3 sequence is 14 residues long. CDR3 coding DNA: TGTGCCAGCAGCTTGGCCGGGCCAGGGGCTGGCTACACCTTC. Translating gives CASSLAGPGAGYTF.

The chain couples TRBV7-3 to TRBJ1-1; maybe TRBD1 (6 bases). The CDR3 is 13 amino acids. From germline, CDR1 is SGHTA and CDR2 FQGTGA. V was trimmed by 8 bases and J by 5 bases, leaving 15 bases between them. This CDR3 is CASQGTAGTEAFF. The CDR3, as DNA: TGTGCCAGCCAGGGGACGGCAGGGACTGAAGCTTTCTTT.

The V gene is TRBV7-8, the J gene TRBJ2-3; 12 nucleotides agree with TRBD2. The junction had 13 bases not matched to a gene; V was cut back by 4 bases and J by 5 bases. Germline V CDR1 and CDR2: SGHVS, FQNEAQ. The CDR3 covers 18 residues. The CDR3 protein is CASSYPGPPGLAGDTQYF. The CDR3 DNA follows: TGTGCCAGCAGCTACCCGGGGCCACCGGGACTAGCGGGAGATACGCAGTATTTT.

The V and J genes are TRBV19 and TRBJ2-3, with 9 nucleotides matching TRBD2. V gave up 3 bases and J gave up 7 bases; unmatched junction bases: 14. The CDR3 is made up of 17 amino acids. Germline V CDR1 and CDR2: LNHDA, SQIVND (reference sequence). The CDR3 region has the DNA TGTGCCAGTAGTATCCCATTTGGGCGGGGGGGCGTATATACGCAGTATTTT. Translation gives CASSIPFGRGGVYTQYF.

DNA for the CDR3: TGTGCCAGCAGCCCCGGACTAGCGGGATGGGCAGATACGCAGTATTTT. Translating it yields CASSPGLAGWADTQYF. V gene TRBV5-4 combines with J gene TRBJ2-3; 12 bases map to TRBD2. V lost 4 bases and J lost 4; bases outside the gene matches: 7. The germline V gene encodes CDR1 SGHNT and CDR2 YYREEE (reference sequence). CDR3 length: 16 residues.

The chain carries TRBV27 and TRBJ2-5, with 8 bases fitting TRBD1. The CDR3 runs to 15 residues. V lost 5 bases and J lost 5; bases outside the gene matches: 10. Germline-derived CDR1 and CDR2 are MNHEY and SMNVEV (reference sequence). The chain's CDR3 is CASSAIRGQGETQYF. CDR3 bases: TGTGCCAGCAGTGCTATACGCGGACAGGGCGAGACCCAGTACTTC.

This clone occurred once. This chain links TRBV5-6 with TRBJ2-5; D is ambiguous. The ends were cut back, 0 bases at V and 1 base at J, with 10 bases in the middle. Germline CDR1 reads SGHDT; CDR2 reads YYEEEE. CDR3 length equals 15 residues. The CDR3 nucleotides read TGTGCCAGCAGCTTGGTGTCCCAGCGCCAAGAGACCCAGTACTTC. Protein: CASSLVSQRQETQYF.